A single sample gave rise to the 12 T cell receptor beta chains below, sequenced in a study of blood T cell repertoires in COVID-19. Sequencing was performed with immunoSEQ multiplex PCR; in TCRdb, only in-frame clones are kept and a portion is missing. The sample yields hundreds of thousands of clones, around 91% seen once. Sequencing was done on a sample of PBMCs or T cells enriched from blood (not recorded which). The receptors come from a woman aged 35 to 49 who had recovered from COVID-19.

V gene TRBV24-1 combines with J gene TRBJ1-2; D remains unclear. V was cut by 6 bases and J by 4 bases, with 17 bases left in between. CDR3 length equals 15 residues. In germline, CDR1 is KGHDR, CDR2 SFDVKD. CDR3 in DNA: TGTGCCACCAGTACTGGAGTGGGTTCTGGCTATGGCTACACCTTC. It yields the protein CATSTGVGSGYGYTF.

The chain carries TRBV11-2 and TRBJ2-4, with D maybe TRBD1 (6 bases). V lost 3 bases and J lost 8, with 11 bases in between. The CDR3 totals 13 residues. CDR1 and CDR2 from the germline V gene are SGHAT and FQNNGV. The CDR3 nucleotides read TGTGCCAGCAGCTTCGACCAGGGGTACATTCAGTACTTC. Translation: CASSFDQGYIQYF.

Only a few counts were recorded for this clone. This chain connects TRBV27 to TRBJ1-3; no definite D call. Trimming left V 5 bases short and J 3 bases short, with 11 bases between. This CDR3 is 14 amino acids long. The germline V gene encodes CDR1 MNHEY and CDR2 SMNVEV (reference sequence). CDR3 coding DNA: TGTGCCAGCAGTGCCGGCAGCGGTGGAAACACCATATATTTT. The encoded protein is CASSAGSGGNTIYF.

This sequence joins TRBV9 and TRBJ1-3, with D perhaps matching TRBD1 (6 bases). The V end was cut by 4 bases, the J end by 0 bases, with 17 bases between. The CDR3 contains 17 residues. Germline CDR1 is SGDLS and CDR2 is YYNGEE. The CDR3 DNA reads as TGTGCCAGCAGCTCCCAGACAGGTCTTAACTCTGGAAACACCATATATTTT. As protein: CASSSQTGLNSGNTIYF.

The rearrangement links TRBV7-9 to TRBJ1-3; the D is unclear. V dropped 1 base and J dropped 3 bases, with 4 bases sitting between them. CDR1 SEHNR and CDR2 FQNEAQ come from the germline V gene (reference sequence). The CDR3 has 13 amino acids. The CDR3 loop reads CASSLEYGNTIYF. Written as DNA, the CDR3 is TGTGCCAGCAGCTTAGAATATGGAAACACCATATATTTT.

V gene TRBV11-3 combines with J gene TRBJ2-1; possibly TRBD2 for D (5 bases). The CDR3 length is 14 residues. The germline CDR1 and CDR2 sequences are SGHNT and YENEEA. Trimming took 5 bases from V and 7 from J, leaving 15 bases between them. The CDR3 bases are TGTGCCAGCAGCCCTGGAGCGGACTTTAATGAGCAGTTCTTC. Translation gives CASSPGADFNEQFF.

V and J are TRBV30 and TRBJ1-2; perhaps TRBD1 as D (6 bases). The germline CDR1 and CDR2 sequences are GTSNPN and SVGIG (reference sequence). Trimming stripped 8 bases from V and 4 bases from J, with 14 bases between. The CDR3 loop spans 12 amino acids. The CDR3 reads CAGKTGIYGYTF. CDR3 DNA: TGTGCCGGTAAAACAGGGATCTATGGCTACACCTTC.

This clone was detected only once. The sample holds other DNA sequences that translate to the same CDR3. The genes are TRBV2 and TRBJ2-1, with 8 bases that match TRBD2. J gave up 4 bases and V 3 bases, and 8 bases lay outside the gene matches. The germline CDR1 and CDR2 sequences are SNHLY and FYNNEI. This CDR3 contains 16 residues. The CDR3 protein is CASSEGGGTLYNEQFF. Written as DNA, the CDR3 is TGTGCCAGCAGTGAGGGCGGGGGGACGCTATACAATGAGCAGTTCTTC. Drawing the rest from reference TRBV2 and TRBJ2-1, the complete variable domain is EPEVTQTPSHQVTQMGQEVILRCVPISNHLYFYWYRQILGQKVEFLVSFYNNEISEKSEIFDDQFSVERPDGSNFTLKIRSTKLEDSAMYFCASSEGGGTLYNEQFFGPGTRLTVL.

The rearrangement uses TRBV19 and TRBJ2-1; 8 nucleotides line up with TRBD1. CDR1 and CDR2 (germline): LNHDA, SQIVND (reference sequence). Losses at the gene ends were 4 bases for V and 4 bases for J; bases not matched to a gene: 12. The CDR3 runs 17 residues. The CDR3 DNA is TGTGCCAGTAGTACCTCATCTAGGGACAGGCGATACAATGAGCAGTTCTTC. Translated: CASSTSSRDRRYNEQFF.

The chain employs TRBV27 and TRBJ2-7; a possible D gene is TRBD2 (6 bases). Germline-derived CDR1 and CDR2 are MNHEY and SMNVEV (reference sequence). The CDR3 loop spans 14 amino acids. V lost 5 bases, J lost 3 bases, and 14 bases lay in between. CDR3 sequence (DNA): TGTGCCAGCAGTGTCGACGGGGGAGTCTACGAGCAGTACTTC. This codes for CASSVDGGVYEQYF.

This clone was counted once. The chain is built from TRBV3-1 (or the pseudogene TRBV3-2) and TRBJ2-5, with 8 bases that match TRBD2. The CDR3 has 15 residues. Germline V gene lookup returns CDR1 LGHDT and CDR2 YNNKEL (reference sequence). The V gene end was trimmed by 4 bases and the J gene end by 3 bases; junction bases not matched to a gene: 7. CDR3: CASSLGTSGEETQYF. CDR3 DNA: TGTGCCAGCAGCCTCGGAACTAGCGGAGAAGAGACCCAGTACTTC.

The chain is built from TRBV24-1 and TRBJ2-5; TRBD2 matches at 15 bases. With V trimmed by 5 bases and J by 2 bases, 5 bases remained unmatched. CDR3 length: 17 residues. The germline V gene encodes CDR1 KGHDR and CDR2 SFDVKD. The CDR3 sequence is CATSAPGLAGGQETQYF. In DNA, the CDR3 is TGTGCCACCAGTGCCCCGGGACTAGCGGGGGGACAAGAGACCCAGTACTTC.